The rows below give T cell receptor beta chains drawn from one sample of a study of cytomegalovirus exposure and HLA in healthy donors. Here immunoSEQ multiplex PCR was the method, and the copy in TCRdb shows in-frame clones only, minus some. The top ten hold approximately 2% of the sample, which has 100,000 or so clones, 74% seen once. Sequenced: PBMCs. The receptors derive from a human donor in good health. Each CDR3 is given with its conserved first and last residue. A D gene is named only where the DNA matches it firmly. Clone size is given for some rows only: seen once, a few or many times, or a class if the clone is expanded.

d_call clone_size j_call v_call cdr3_nt cdr3_aa
NA NA TRBJ1-4 TRBV19 TGTGCCAGTAGTATAGAAGGAGTTAATGAAAAACTGTTTTTT CASSIEGVNEKLFF
NA NA TRBJ2-1 TRBV4-1 TGCGCCAGCAGCCAAGGTTTCGGGGGAGTAGTCTACAATGAGCAGTTCTTC CASSQGFGGVVYNEQFF
NA NA TRBJ1-1 TRBV29-1 TGCAGCGTCCGAAAGACAACGGCGAACACTGAAGCTTTCTTT CSVRKTTANTEAFF
TRBD2 NA TRBJ2-5 TRBV7-6 TGTGCCAGCAGCTTAAGCGGGAGTAGCCAAGAGACCCAGTACTTC CASSLSGSSQETQYF
TRBD1 once TRBJ2-7 TRBV5-6 TGTGCCAGCAGCTTGGGGGGGACAGGGATTTTGGACGAGCAGTACTTC CASSLGGTGILDEQYF
TRBD1 NA TRBJ1-1 TRBV30 TGTGCCTGGAGTCTAGGACAGGGAATCACTGAAGCTTTCTTT CAWSLGQGITEAFF
NA NA TRBJ1-4 TRBV5-1 TGCGCCAGCAGCTCGCAGGGGTTACCTAATGAAAAACTGTTTTTT CASSSQGLPNEKLFF
NA NA TRBJ1-1 TRBV30 TGTGCCTGGAGAGCCGCCCTCTCGCTCTCCGGACGGGAAAACACTGAAGCTTTCTTT CAWRAALSLSGRENTEAFF
NA NA TRBJ1-1 TRBV7-9 TGTGCCAGCAGCTCGGTTTCCCCTGAAGCTTTCTTT CASSSVSPEAFF
NA NA TRBJ2-7 TRBV7-6 TGTGCCAGCAGCTCGTATCCCTCCTACGAGCAGTACTTC CASSSYPSYEQYF
TRBD1 NA TRBJ1-4 TRBV5-1 TGCGCCAGCAGCAGGACAGGGGGCTATGAAAAACTGTTTTTT CASSRTGGYEKLFF
NA NA TRBJ2-7 TRBV18 TGTGCCAGCTCACCTGAGGCCAAGAACTACGAGCAGTACTTC CASSPEAKNYEQYF
TRBD1 NA TRBJ2-7 TRBV4-1 TGCGCCAGCAGCCAAAAAAAGACAGGGGGCTCCTACGAGCAGTACTTC CASSQKKTGGSYEQYF
NA NA TRBJ1-1 TRBV5-8 TGTGCCAGCAGCTTGCGCACTGAAGCTTTCTTT CASSLRTEAFF
TRBD2 NA TRBJ2-5 TRBV4-1 TGCGCCAGCAGCCAAGAAAGCGGGGGGGCCAGGGAGACCCAGTACTTC CASSQESGGARETQYF
TRBD1 NA TRBJ1-2 TRBV5-1 TGCGCCAGCAGCCAGACAGGGGCCTATGGCTACACCTTC CASSQTGAYGYTF
NA NA TRBJ1-4 TRBV4-1 TGCGCCAGCAGCCAAGCGGGGGGGCGGAGTCTGGAAAAACTGTTTTTT CASSQAGGRSLEKLFF
TRBD1 NA TRBJ1-1 TRBV18 TGTGCCAGCTCAGACGACGGACAGGGGAACACTGAAGCTTTCTTT CASSDDGQGNTEAFF
NA NA TRBJ1-5 TRBV2 TGTGCCAGCAGTGAAGCGCTTGGGGGGGCCCGGGGGCCCCAGCATTTT CASSEALGGARGPQHF
TRBD2 NA TRBJ2-5 TRBV19 TGTGCCAGTACCCCGGGGGGAATTGGAGAGACCCAGTACTTC CASTPGGIGETQYF
TRBD2 NA TRBJ2-3 TRBV5-4 TGTGCCAGCAGTTCACCTGGGGGGGCAGATACGCAGTATTTT CASSSPGGADTQYF
NA NA TRBJ2-1 TRBV7-7 TGTGCTAGCAGTCCTGTAATGGCAGGAGGCGGGCAGTTCTTC CASSPVMAGGGQFF
NA NA TRBJ2-1 TRBV28 TGTGCCAGCAGTTTTTATCGCAATGAGCAGTTCTTC CASSFYRNEQFF
TRBD1 NA TRBJ2-7 TRBV18 TGTGCCAGCTCACGGACAGGGCGCGCCTACGAGCAGTACTTC CASSRTGRAYEQYF
NA few TRBJ1-1 TRBV9 TGTGCCAGCAGCGTAGTAGGGGACACTGAAGCTTTCTTT CASSVVGDTEAFF
TRBD2 once TRBJ2-1 TRBV4-2 TGTGCCAGCAGCCAAGATATGGCGGGAGTTGAGTTCTTC CASSQDMAGVEFF
TRBD2 NA TRBJ2-1 TRBV29-1 TGCAGCGTTGGGGCCAGCGGGGTTTACAATGAGCAGTTCTTC CSVGASGVYNEQFF
TRBD2 few TRBJ2-7 TRBV10-2 TGCGCCAGCGGAATTGGCGGGAGTTCCTACGAGCAGTACTTC CASGIGGSSYEQYF
NA NA TRBJ1-1 TRBV20-1 TGCAGTGCTTTCCGGGAGACTGAAGCTTTCTTT CSAFRETEAFF
NA NA TRBJ2-7 TRBV2 TGTGCCAGCAGGGGGGGGACACGTGTCTCCTACGAGCAGTACTTC CASRGGTRVSYEQYF
NA NA TRBJ1-4 TRBV4-3 TGCGCCAGCAGCCAGGACACAACTAATGAAAAACTGTTTTTT CASSQDTTNEKLFF
TRBD2 NA TRBJ2-1 TRBV5-1 TGCGCCAGCAGCTCGGGGACTAGCGCATCCTACAATGAGCAGTTCTTC CASSSGTSASYNEQFF
NA NA TRBJ1-2 TRBV6-1 TGTGCCAGCAGTTTTTCGGACAGTTACCCCTCCGGCAACACCTTC CASSFSDSYPSGNTF
TRBD2 NA TRBJ2-7 TRBV7-6 TGTGCCAGCAGCCTCTCGACAGCGGGAGGATCCGAGCAGTACTTC CASSLSTAGGSEQYF
TRBD1 NA TRBJ1-3 TRBV4-1 TGCGCCAGCAGCCAAGATCGATTCAGGGGGCAAGGAGCTGGAAACACCATATATTTT CASSQDRFRGQGAGNTIYF
NA few TRBJ1-1 TRBV7-6 TGTGCCAGCAGCTTAGCCGGCAGGGCGGGGGCTTTCTTT CASSLAGRAGAFF
TRBD1 NA TRBJ1-5 TRBV19 TGTGCCACCTCCGGACAGGGCCAGGTGCAGCCCCAGCATTTT CATSGQGQVQPQHF
TRBD2 NA TRBJ2-2 TRBV18 TGTGCCAGCTCACCAACCAGCGGGGGGGCCGGAGCCGGGGAGCTGTTTTTT CASSPTSGGAGAGELFF
TRBD1 NA TRBJ2-7 TRBV29-1 TGCAGCGCAAGGACAGGGGGCGACGAGCAGTACTTC CSARTGGDEQYF
NA NA TRBJ2-7 TRBV20-1 TGCAGTGCGAGCGAGCAGTACTTC CSASEQYF
NA NA TRBJ2-1 TRBV7-9 TGTGCCAGCAGCATTGAGAGGGGGAAGGTCAATGAGCAGTTCTTC CASSIERGKVNEQFF
TRBD1 NA TRBJ1-2 TRBV6-5 TGTGCCAGCAGGGCTGACAGGGGGGTTAACTATGGCTACACCTTC CASRADRGVNYGYTF